The source of this T cell receptor beta chain is a study of T cells in Graves' hyperthyroidism and ophthalmopathy. Regions amplified from RNA transcripts were the TCR beta CDR3 regions. A first-round RT-PCR of the TCR CDR3 used the HTBI primer set. Using its own MiXCR run on the multiplex PCR reads, TCRdb lists one record per CDR3 protein. The sample has hundreds of thousands of distinct CDR3 sequences; about 15% are singletons. This clonotype was sampled from a man aged 18 to 30 with Graves' ophthalmopathy. Sequenced: blood.

CDR3: CSARVQATEAFF. The DNA of the CDR3 is TGCAGTGCTAGAGTACAAGCCACTGAAGCTTTCTTT. The chain links TRBV20-1 to TRBJ1-1; D gene uncertain. Trimming shortened V by 1 base and J by 4 bases, and 7 bases separated the two germline ends. The CDR3 runs 12 residues. Germline CDR1 DFQATT, CDR2 SNEGSKA (reference sequence).